One sample yielded the 28 T cell receptor beta chains listed below, sequenced in a study of cytomegalovirus exposure and HLA in healthy donors (dated by TCRdb to about 2017). The library was generated by the immunoSEQ multiplex PCR assay. The multiplex PCR relied on a mix of 60 forward primers for TCR Vbeta segments and 13 reverse primers for TCR Jbeta segments. This is the immuneACCESS table as TCRdb keeps it, with only in-frame sequences that have V and J called. A part of the clones is gone; compared with another copy, unresolved V genes explain less than half, and the rest is unexplained. The sample table records 90,000 to 130,000 clones; approximately 84% of these occur just once. The leading ten clones occupy around 2% of the sample. Sequencing was done on a sample of PBMCs. The receptors derive from a man aged 40-50 years in good health and CMV-seronegative.

The chain recombines TRBV5-4 with TRBJ1-2; 7 bases are a match to TRBD1. The CDR3 has 13 residues. Unmatched junction bases numbered 2, after V lost 4 bases and J lost 2 bases. Germline CDR1 and CDR2: SGHNT and YYREEE (reference sequence). CDR3 sequence: CASSTDRNYGYTF. CDR3 in DNA: TGTGCCAGCAGCACGGACAGGAACTATGGCTACACCTTC. The full variable domain, with the rest looked up from reference TRBV5-4 and TRBJ1-2, is ETGVTQSPTHLIKTRGQQVTLRCSSQSGHNTVSWYQQALGQGPQFIFQYYREEENGRGNFPPRFSGLQFPNYSSELNVNALELDDSALYLCASSTDRNYGYTFGSGTRLTVV.

Comment on this clone: The sample contains more than one DNA sequence encoding this CDR3. The CDR3 DNA follows: TGTGCCAGCAGTGGGGGGGGAAAAGAGACCCAGTACTTC. Residues: CASSGGGKETQYF. This chain connects TRBV2 to TRBJ2-5; the match to TRBD2 covers 7 bases. With 4 bases clipped from V and 3 bases from J, the junction kept 2 bases outside the gene matches. Germline-derived CDR1 and CDR2 are SNHLY and FYNNEI. The CDR3 runs 13 residues.

The gene calls are TRBV6-5 and TRBJ2-3; 7 nucleotides agree with TRBD2. With V trimmed by 11 bases and J by 4 bases, 15 bases remained unmatched. The CDR3 has 15 residues. CDR1 and CDR2 from the germline V gene are MNHEY and SVGAGI. In DNA form, the CDR3 reads TGTGCCGCAGGATCCCCGGGGGGTAGTGCAGATACGCAGTATTTT. Its translation: CAAGSPGGSADTQYF.

This rearrangement joins TRBV15 to TRBJ1-2; D might be TRBD1 (6 bases). Trimming left V 1 base short and J 4 bases short, with 13 bases between. CDR1 is LNHNV, CDR2 YYDKDF, per germline (reference sequence). The CDR3 sequence is 15 residues long. CDR3 sequence (DNA): TGTGCCACCAGCAGAGGTCGGACAGATACCTATGGCTACACCTTC. Translated, it gives CATSRGRTDTYGYTF.

This chain joins TRBV4-3 and TRBJ2-7; 7 nucleotides agree with TRBD1. Germline V gene lookup returns CDR1 LGHNA and CDR2 YSLEER. This CDR3 spans 14 amino acids. V lost 0 bases, J lost 9 bases, and 8 bases stayed unmatched. CDR3 bases: TGCGCCAGCAGCCAAGATCTTGGGACAGTGTTGCAGTACTTC. Amino acids: CASSQDLGTVLQYF.

This clone was seen a handful of times. The chain carries TRBV5-1 and TRBJ2-6; D possibly corresponds to TRBD2 (5 bases). The CDR3 spans 16 residues. The V and J ends lost 7 bases and 0 bases respectively, with 14 bases between them. Germline CDR1 reads SGHRS; CDR2 reads YFSETQ. CDR3 sequence reads: CASRPPGSSGANVLTF. In DNA form, the CDR3 reads TGCGCCAGCCGCCCTCCGGGGAGCTCTGGGGCCAACGTCCTGACTTTC.

The chain has TRBV28 and TRBJ2-2; 9 bases map to TRBD1. Trimming at V came to 6 bases and at J to 5 bases, leaving 7 bases not matched to a gene. Germline V CDR1 and CDR2: MDHEN, SYDVKM. The CDR3 spans 15 residues. The DNA for the CDR3 is TGTGCCAGCAGCCTATGGGACAGGGAGACCGGGGAGCTGTTTTTT. Protein sequence: CASSLWDRETGELFF.

This chain connects TRBV30 to TRBJ1-2; 7 positions agree with TRBD1. Unmatched junction bases numbered 8, after V lost 2 bases and J lost 8 bases. The CDR3 is 13 amino acids. Germline-derived CDR1 and CDR2 are GTSNPN and SVGIG (reference sequence). Here the CDR3 reads CAWSSRGSIGYTF. Written as DNA, the CDR3 is TGTGCCTGGAGTAGCAGGGGGAGCATAGGCTACACCTTC.

The chain uses TRBV4-3 and TRBJ2-7, with D maybe TRBD1 (5 bases). Trimming took off 1 base at V and 2 bases at J, with 9 bases between the two ends. CDR1 and CDR2 from the germline V gene are LGHNA and YSLEER. CDR3 size: 14 residues. CDR3 nucleotide sequence: TGCGCCAGCAGCCAAGGGGGCGGACCCTACGAGCAGTACTTC. Protein product: CASSQGGGPYEQYF.

The chain is built from TRBV30 and TRBJ1-3; D is possibly TRBD1 (5 bases). The CDR3 loop spans 11 amino acids. V gave up 7 bases and J gave up 8 bases, with 12 bases separating them. Germline V gives CDR1 GTSNPN, CDR2 SVGIG (reference sequence). The CDR3 bases are TGTGCCTCCCGGGGGGGTGACACCATATATTTT. The encoded protein is CASRGGDTIYF.

The rearrangement links TRBV5-1 to TRBJ1-5; D gene ambiguous. Germline CDR1 is SGHRS and CDR2 is YFSETQ. The CDR3 is 16 amino acids. With 0 bases removed from V and 4 bases from J, the gap between germline ends came to 14 bases. CDR3 nucleotide sequence: TGCGCCAGCAGCTTGGACTCCTGGGGAGGTAATCAGCCCCAGCATTTT. This encodes CASSLDSWGGNQPQHF.

This clone was counted only a few times. The chain carries TRBV30 and TRBJ1-5, with D possibly TRBD1 on 5 matching bases. The length of the CDR3 is 15 residues. Germline values: CDR1 GTSNPN, CDR2 SVGIG (reference sequence). V lost 2 bases to trimming and J lost 3 bases, with 14 bases between them. The CDR3 DNA follows: TGTGCCTGGAGTCCCGGCGGAGGGGACAATCAGCCCCAGCATTTT. Translation: CAWSPGGGDNQPQHF.

The J gene is TRBJ1-1, the V gene TRBV5-1; no firm D call. V was trimmed by 0 bases and J by 2 bases, leaving 11 bases between them. CDR1 is SGHRS, CDR2 YFSETQ, per germline. The CDR3 length is 15 residues. Here the CDR3 DNA reads TGCGCCAGCAGCTTGGGCCAGATATACAACACTGAAGCTTTCTTT. This translates into CASSLGQIYNTEAFF.

The genes are TRBV2 and TRBJ2-7; possibly TRBD1 for D (6 bases). This CDR3 contains 13 residues. The germline V gene encodes CDR1 SNHLY and CDR2 FYNNEI. The V gene lost 3 bases and the J gene lost 6 bases, with 12 bases spanning the gap. The CDR3 reads CASSEARGSEQYF. The CDR3 region has the DNA TGTGCCAGCAGTGAGGCCAGGGGTAGCGAGCAGTACTTC.

A single count supports this clone. J is TRBJ2-3 and V is TRBV11-2; D gene uncertain. This CDR3 is 13 amino acids long. Per germline, CDR1 SGHAT and CDR2 FQNNGV. V was shortened by 5 bases and J by 4 bases, with 10 bases between the two germline ends. CDR3 coding DNA: TGTGCCAGCAGCCCCTTAGCCCCAGATACGCAGTATTTT. Amino acids: CASSPLAPDTQYF.

The chain carries TRBV5-1 and TRBJ1-6; D gene unclear. The CDR3 spans 14 residues. Trimming pared 1 base from V and 5 bases from J, leaving 7 bases between. Per germline, CDR1 SGHRS and CDR2 YFSETQ. CDR3 in amino acids: CASSLNRNNSPLHF. DNA for the CDR3: TGCGCCAGCAGCTTGAACAGAAATAATTCACCCCTCCACTTT.

This chain links TRBV5-1 with TRBJ1-1, with 9 bases fitting TRBD1. Per germline, CDR1 SGHRS and CDR2 YFSETQ. The ends lost 2 bases at V and 4 bases at J; junction bases unmatched: 3. The CDR3 is 14 amino acids. Here the CDR3 DNA reads TGCGCCAGCAGCTTACAGGGGGCGGGCACTGAAGCTTTCTTT. It yields the protein CASSLQGAGTEAFF.

This chain connects TRBV19 to TRBJ1-5; D is possibly TRBD1 (6 bases). The CDR3 length is 15 residues. Germline lookup yields CDR1 LNHDA and CDR2 SQIVND (reference sequence). V was clipped by 5 bases and J by 4 bases, with 15 bases between them. This CDR3 is CASSLLSGQNQPQHF. The CDR3 DNA is TGTGCCAGTAGTCTCCTTTCAGGACAGAATCAGCCCCAGCATTTT.

The gene calls are TRBV6-6 and TRBJ2-3; D remains unclear. This CDR3 spans 16 amino acids. Trimming cost V 2 bases and J 1 base, with 13 bases left between them. Germline V lookup: CDR1 MNHNY, CDR2 SVGAGI (reference sequence). The chain's CDR3 is CASSYPTAGGTDTQYF. The DNA for the CDR3 is TGTGCCAGCAGTTACCCGACCGCTGGAGGCACAGATACGCAGTATTTT.

This clone was counted only a few times. The chain recombines TRBV7-7 with TRBJ2-2, with D perhaps TRBD2 (5 bases). Germline CDR1 SSHAT, CDR2 FNYEAQ (reference sequence). The CDR3 spans 17 residues. With 5 bases removed from V and 7 bases from J, the gap between germline ends came to 23 bases. CDR3 nucleotides: TGTGCCAGCAGCCCCTCAATGACACATACCCGGGGCGGGGAGCTGTTTTTT. It encodes CASSPSMTHTRGGELFF.

DNA of the CDR3: TGTGCCAGCAGCTTGAACCGGAGGGCGGTAGCCAAAAACATTCAGTACTTC. The encoded protein is CASSLNRRAVAKNIQYF. The chain recombines TRBV5-4 with TRBJ2-4; D is possibly TRBD2 (6 bases). Trimming took 1 base from V and 0 from J, leaving 14 bases between them. This CDR3 region has 17 residues. CDR1 and CDR2 from the germline V gene are SGHNT and YYREEE (reference sequence).

The genes are TRBV27 and TRBJ2-3; 9 bases are a match to TRBD2. This CDR3 has 16 residues. Germline assignment: CDR1 MNHEY and CDR2 SMNVEV (reference sequence). Losses at the gene ends were 4 bases for V and 0 bases for J; bases not matched to a gene: 5. DNA of the CDR3: TGTGCCAGCAGTTCCCCTGGACTAGCGAGCACAGATACGCAGTATTTT. Its translation is CASSSPGLASTDTQYF.

The J gene is TRBJ2-6, the V gene TRBV10-2; TRBD2 matches 11 bases. Germline V gene sequence: CDR1 WSHSY, CDR2 SAAADI. This CDR3 contains 17 residues. J lost 0 bases, V lost 6 bases, and 4 bases had no gene match. The CDR3 nucleotides are TGCGCCAGCAGGAAGCTAGCGGGAGGCTCTGGGGCCAACGTCCTGACTTTC. Residues: CASRKLAGGSGANVLTF.

The chain combines TRBV7-5 with TRBJ1-5. TRBV7-5 corresponds to a pseudogene. The CDR3 totals 14 residues. CDR3 amino acids: CVRSLERRNQPQHF. The CDR3 nucleotides read TGTGTCAGAAGCTTAGAACGGAGAAATCAGCCCCAGCATTTT.

The rearrangement links TRBV7-9 to TRBJ1-2; tentative D call: TRBD1 (5 bases). V lost 5 bases to trimming and J lost 8 bases, with 9 bases between them. Germline loops: CDR1 SEHNR, CDR2 FQNEAQ (reference sequence). The CDR3 has 11 residues. The CDR3 loop is CASSNGGGYTF. CDR3 nucleotides: TGTGCCAGCAGCAACGGGGGGGGCTACACCTTC.

The chain employs TRBV5-4 and TRBJ2-3; TRBD2 is a possible D gene (5 bases). V gave up 4 bases and J gave up 3 bases, with 21 bases separating them. The CDR3 runs to 17 residues. Germline assignment: CDR1 SGHNT and CDR2 YYREEE (reference sequence). The CDR3 sequence: CASSRASNRGSTDTQYF. The CDR3 coding sequence is TGTGCCAGCAGCAGGGCCTCGAATCGAGGGTCTACAGATACGCAGTATTTT.

The chain carries TRBV28 and TRBJ1-2; TRBD1 is a possible D gene (6 bases). The CDR3 extends over 16 amino acids. Germline V lookup: CDR1 MDHEN, CDR2 SYDVKM. Trimming left V 3 bases short and J 5 bases short, with 19 bases between. The CDR3 loop is CASSFHQGLGGYGYTF. CDR3 coding DNA: TGTGCCAGCAGTTTCCACCAGGGGCTGGGTGGATATGGCTACACCTTC.

This clone has more than one count but fewer than ten. The chain carries TRBV2 and TRBJ2-5; D not certain. The germline V gene encodes CDR1 SNHLY and CDR2 FYNNEI. V lost 6 bases and J 2 bases, leaving 10 bases between the germline ends. This CDR3 comprises 13 residues. CDR3 coding DNA: TGTGCCAGCAGCCTAGTCGTTCAAGAGACCCAGTACTTC. This sequence encodes CASSLVVQETQYF.